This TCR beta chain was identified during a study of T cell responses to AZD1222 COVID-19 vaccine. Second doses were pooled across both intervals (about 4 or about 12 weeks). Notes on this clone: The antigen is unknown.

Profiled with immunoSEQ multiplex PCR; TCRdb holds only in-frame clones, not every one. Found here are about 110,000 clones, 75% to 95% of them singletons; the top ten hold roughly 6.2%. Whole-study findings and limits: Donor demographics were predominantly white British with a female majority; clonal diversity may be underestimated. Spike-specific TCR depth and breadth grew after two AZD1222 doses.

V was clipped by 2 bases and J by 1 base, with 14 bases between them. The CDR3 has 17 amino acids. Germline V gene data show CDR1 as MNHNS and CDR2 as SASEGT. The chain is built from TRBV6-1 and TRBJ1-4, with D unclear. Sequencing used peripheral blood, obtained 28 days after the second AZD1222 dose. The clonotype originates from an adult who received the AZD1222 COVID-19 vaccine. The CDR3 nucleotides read TGTGCCAGCAGTGAATCCTCGGACGCGTTAACTAATGAAAAACTGTTTTTT. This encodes CASSESSDALTNEKLFF.